Below, 22 T cell receptor beta chains from the same sample are listed, as sequenced in a study of control samples from healthy donors and cancer patients. Some clones are missing from TCRdb's copy, which holds only in-frame ones; the method was immunoSEQ multiplex PCR. The sample holds about 88,000 clones; over 90% are singletons and the top ten take 8%. What was sequenced was blood. These receptors were collected from a man younger than 35 in good health.

This chain uses TRBV6-2 or TRBV6-3 with TRBJ2-3, with no clear D. Germline-derived CDR1 and CDR2 are MNHEY and SVGEGT. The CDR3 loop spans 14 amino acids. V was trimmed by 0 bases and J by 0 bases, leaving 4 bases between them. The CDR3 spells CASSYSTSTDTQYF. In DNA, the CDR3 is TGTGCCAGCAGTTACTCGACTAGCACAGATACGCAGTATTTT.

DNA of the CDR3: TGTGCCAGCAGTTTTCGGGGGCTGGGTCAGCCCCAGCATTTT. Translation: CASSFRGLGQPQHF. The chain is built from TRBV27 and TRBJ1-5, with D perhaps TRBD1 (6 bases). This CDR3 is built from 14 residues. CDR1 MNHEY and CDR2 SMNVEV come from the germline V gene (reference sequence). Deletions cut 3 bases from V and 6 bases from J, with 12 bases between.

The chain is built from TRBV5-1 and TRBJ2-5; 9 bases line up with TRBD1. This CDR3 has 16 amino acids. Germline assignment: CDR1 SGHRS and CDR2 YFSETQ. The J segment lost 4 bases and the V segment lost 4 bases, leaving 11 bases of the junction unmatched. CDR3 sequence (DNA): TGCGCCAGCAGCCCCGCGGGACAGGGTTTTGGAGAGACCCAGTACTTC. Protein sequence: CASSPAGQGFGETQYF.

The DNA of the CDR3 is TGTGCCACCTCGGGGTGGGACGCCGGGGAGCTGTTTTTT. Translating it yields CATSGWDAGELFF. V is TRBV24-1 and J is TRBJ2-2; either TRBD1 or TRBD2 may fit D (5 bases each). V lost 9 bases to trimming and J lost 6 bases, with 13 bases between them. This CDR3 has 13 amino acids. CDR1 and CDR2 from the germline V gene are KGHDR and SFDVKD.

Turning to this clone: The germline gene is not matched at one end of the junction; a read error may be the cause. This sequence joins TRBV7-7 and TRBJ2-3; TRBD2 matches at 8 bases. The CDR3 extends over 14 amino acids. Looked up from germline, CDR1 is SSHAT and CDR2 is FNYEAQ (reference sequence). CDR3 in DNA: TGTGCTAGCAGCCGGGGGGGAACAGCAGATACGCAGTATTTT. It yields the protein CASSRGGTADTQYF.

This clone appeared a single time. The gene calls are TRBV28 and TRBJ1-5; D is unresolved. V lost 5 bases and J 9 bases, leaving 11 bases between the germline ends. The CDR3 loop spans 12 amino acids. The germline gives CDR1 MDHEN, CDR2 SYDVKM. CDR3 DNA sequence: TGTGCCAGCAGTCCTCCCGGGTGGCCCCAGCATTTT. Protein sequence: CASSPPGWPQHF.

This clone was recorded at least ten times. The identical CDR3 is also encoded by other nucleotide sequences in the sample. The chain links TRBV11-2 to TRBJ2-5; a weak D match, TRBD1 (5 bases). The germline gives CDR1 SGHAT, CDR2 FQNNGV. The CDR3 spans 13 residues. V lost 1 base to trimming and J lost 5 bases, with 8 bases between them. CDR3 protein: CASSLGQGETQYF. In DNA, the CDR3 is TGTGCCAGCAGCTTAGGGCAGGGTGAGACCCAGTACTTC.

Comments on this clone: One junction end disagrees with the germline gene, perhaps due to a read error. The chain links TRBV6-1 to TRBJ2-2; TRBD2 matches 9 bases. CDR1 and CDR2 from the germline V gene are MNHNS and SASEGT. CDR3 length: 16 residues. The CDR3 DNA sequence: TGTGCCCGCAGTGCGGGGGGGCGGGGGGACACCGGGGAGCTGTTTTTT. Residues: CARSAGGRGDTGELFF.

The gene calls are TRBV19 and TRBJ1-1, with unresolved D. Trimming pared 2 bases from V and 1 base from J, leaving 5 bases between. This CDR3 is 13 amino acids long. Germline V gene sequence: CDR1 LNHDA, CDR2 SQIVND (reference sequence). The CDR3: CASSIRENTEAFF. The CDR3 DNA reads TGTGCCAGTAGTATACGGGAGAACACTGAAGCTTTCTTT.

The rearrangement joins TRBV30 to TRBJ2-2, with D possibly matching TRBD2 (6 bases). Germline CDR1 and CDR2: GTSNPN and SVGIG (reference sequence). The V end was cut by 3 bases, the J end by 2 bases, with 10 bases between. This CDR3 has 14 residues. CDR3 bases: TGTGCCTGGAGGTCAGGACTAAACACCGGGGAGCTGTTTTTT. This encodes CAWRSGLNTGELFF.

The J gene is TRBJ1-5, the V gene TRBV7-2; no definite D call. The CDR3 is 16 amino acids. From germline, CDR1 is SGHTA and CDR2 FQGNSA. Trimming took 2 bases from V and 0 from J, leaving 11 bases between them. CDR3 sequence (DNA): TGTGCCAGCAGCTTACGGTCTGGGAGTAGCAATCAGCCCCAGCATTTT. Amino acids: CASSLRSGSSNQPQHF.

The chain is built from TRBV29-1 and TRBJ1-1, with a weak D call TRBD1 (5 bases). The germline gives CDR1 SQVTM, CDR2 ANQGSEA. Trimming removed 6 bases from V and 6 bases from J, with 14 bases in between. The CDR3 runs 12 residues. CDR3 in DNA: TGCAGCGTCGGGAGACCGGGGGCTGAAGCTTTCTTT. This encodes CSVGRPGAEAFF.

This sequence joins TRBV27 and TRBJ1-6; TRBD1 might be the D (6 bases). V dropped 4 bases and J dropped 2 bases, with 9 bases sitting between them. Germline CDR1 MNHEY, CDR2 SMNVEV (reference sequence). The CDR3 extends over 15 amino acids. CDR3 sequence: CASSSRDTYNSPLHF. The DNA for the CDR3 is TGTGCCAGCAGTTCCCGGGACACCTATAATTCACCCCTCCACTTT.

In nucleotides, the CDR3 is TGCGCCAGCAGCTTGGTGTGGGAGGGCCAGTCTGAGCAGTTCTTC. It is translated as CASSLVWEGQSEQFF. The chain uses TRBV5-1 and TRBJ2-1, with 7 bases identical to TRBD2. The germline CDR1 and CDR2 sequences are SGHRS and YFSETQ. This CDR3 is built from 15 residues. With 0 bases clipped from V and 9 bases from J, the junction kept 9 bases outside the gene matches.

This chain joins TRBV25-1 and TRBJ2-1; D unresolved. Germline loops: CDR1 MGHDK, CDR2 SYGVNS. Trimming left V 9 bases short and J 5 bases short, with 20 bases between. The CDR3 is 15 amino acids. CDR3 region: CASRGQFRVDNEQFF. The CDR3, as DNA: TGTGCCAGTCGCGGTCAGTTCCGCGTAGACAATGAGCAGTTCTTC.

The chain carries TRBV5-5 and TRBJ1-1, with D possibly matching TRBD1 (6 bases). Germline lookup yields CDR1 SGHKS and CDR2 YYEKEE (reference sequence). Trimming removed 4 bases at V and 1 base at J, with 11 bases between. There are 14 residues in the CDR3. The CDR3 reads CASSPWTANTEAFF. The CDR3 nucleotides are TGTGCCAGCAGCCCTTGGACAGCGAACACTGAAGCTTTCTTT. The full variable domain, completed using reference TRBV5-5 and TRBJ1-1, is DAGVTQSPTHLIKTRGQQVTLRCSPISGHKSVSWYQQVLGQGPQFIFQYYEKEERGRGNFPDRFSARQFPNYSSELNVNALLLGDSALYLCASSPWTANTEAFFGQGTRLTVV.

This chain links TRBV5-1 with TRBJ2-5, with a possible D match to TRBD1 (5 bases). Trimming shortened V by 0 bases and J by 5 bases, and 14 bases separated the two germline ends. The germline V gene encodes CDR1 SGHRS and CDR2 YFSETQ. The CDR3 runs 15 residues. The DNA for the CDR3 is TGCGCCAGCAGCTTGGGGACAATCTCGAGGGAGACCCAGTACTTC. It encodes CASSLGTISRETQYF.

In this sample, this clone turned up a few times. The chain is built from TRBV15 and TRBJ1-4; the D is unclear. This CDR3 spans 13 amino acids. Germline assignment: CDR1 LNHNV and CDR2 YYDKDF (reference sequence). The V end was cut by 0 bases, the J end by 8 bases, with 7 bases between. In DNA form, the CDR3 reads TGTGCCACCAGCAGAGATCTGCCAGAAAAACTGTTTTTT. Amino acids: CATSRDLPEKLFF. Filled out from reference TRBV15 and TRBJ1-4, the complete variable domain reads DAMVIQNPRYQVTQFGKPVTLSCSQTLNHNVMYWYQQKSSQAPKLLFHYYDKDFNNEADTPDNFQSRRPNTSFCFLDIRSPGLGDTAMYLCATSRDLPEKLFFGSGTQLSVL.

The chain is built from TRBV27 and TRBJ1-1; D is ambiguous. V gave up 1 base and J gave up 3 bases, with 9 bases separating them. This CDR3 region has 14 residues. CDR1 MNHEY and CDR2 SMNVEV come from the germline V gene (reference sequence). CDR3 sequence (DNA): TGTGCCAGCAGTTTATTAGCCAGGTACACTGAAGCTTTCTTT. Translating it yields CASSLLARYTEAFF.

The genes are TRBV30 and TRBJ2-3, with 8 bases fitting TRBD2. CDR1 and CDR2 from the germline V gene are GTSNPN and SVGIG (reference sequence). Trimming removed 2 bases from V and 4 bases from J; junction bases left unmatched: 8. The CDR3 sequence is 15 residues long. Here the CDR3 DNA reads TGTGCCTGGAGTTTAGGAGCGGGAGCGTCAGATACGCAGTATTTT. Translation gives CAWSLGAGASDTQYF. Together with reference TRBV30 and TRBJ2-3, the CDR3 gives the full variable domain: SQTIHQWPATLVQPVGSPLSLECTVEGTSNPNLYWYRQAAGRGLQLLFYSVGIGQISSEVPQNLSASRPQDRQFILSSKKLLLSDSGFYLCAWSLGAGASDTQYFGPGTRLTVL.

This chain uses TRBV14 with TRBJ1-2; perhaps TRBD1 as D (5 bases). Looked up from germline, CDR1 is SGHDN and CDR2 is FVKESK. V was trimmed by 1 base and J by 6 bases, leaving 15 bases between them. This CDR3 contains 15 residues. The CDR3 spells CASSQGYGARDGYTF. Written as DNA, the CDR3 is TGTGCCAGCAGCCAAGGCTATGGGGCGCGGGATGGCTACACCTTC. Complete variable domain (other parts from reference TRBV14 and TRBJ1-2): EAGVTQFPSHSVIEKGQTVTLRCDPISGHDNLYWYRRVMGKEIKFLLHFVKESKQDESGMPNNRFLAERTGGTYSTLKVQPAELEDSGVYFCASSQGYGARDGYTFGSGTRLTVV.

The rearrangement links TRBV12-5 to TRBJ1-5, with 11 bases lining up with TRBD1. Germline V gene lookup returns CDR1 LGHNT and CDR2 FRNRAP. V shed 7 bases, J shed 6 bases, and the junction held 5 bases outside the gene matches. The CDR3 loop spans 14 amino acids. The CDR3: CASAPGTGGQPQHF. The CDR3 DNA reads TGTGCTAGTGCCCCTGGGACAGGGGGTCAGCCCCAGCATTTT.